These 3 T cell receptor beta chains were all obtained from the same sample, sequenced in a study of cytomegalovirus exposure and HLA in healthy donors. The study ran its PCR with 60 Vbeta and 13 Jbeta primers. Here immunoSEQ multiplex PCR was the method, and the copy in TCRdb shows in-frame clones only, minus some. The sample has tens of thousands of clones. Input material: PBMCs. Receptors were obtained from a woman aged 35 to 49 in good health and CMV-seronegative.

The chain combines TRBV6-4 with TRBJ1-1; D is unresolved. Between the trimmed V and J ends, which lost 4 bases and 1 base, there was a span of 7 bases. The CDR3 spans 13 residues. Germline CDR1 and CDR2: MRHNA and SNTAGT. The CDR3 loop reads CASSAQKNTEAFF. The DNA of the CDR3 is TGTGCCAGCAGTGCTCAGAAGAACACTGAAGCTTTCTTT.

The chain carries TRBV5-1 and TRBJ1-2; 7 nucleotides match TRBD1. Germline V gives CDR1 SGHRS, CDR2 YFSETQ. The CDR3 runs 16 residues. Trimming removed 0 bases from V and 6 bases from J; junction bases left unmatched: 11. The CDR3 loop reads CASSLETGFNPDGYTF. CDR3 coding DNA: TGCGCCAGCAGCTTGGAGACAGGGTTTAATCCTGATGGCTACACCTTC.

The DNA for the CDR3 is TGTGCCAGCTCACGAGCCGGACAGGGAACCTATGGCTACACCTTC. Protein sequence: CASSRAGQGTYGYTF. V and J are TRBV18 and TRBJ1-2; the match to TRBD1 covers 8 bases. This CDR3 spans 15 amino acids. The junction had 8 bases not matched to a gene; V was cut back by 4 bases and J by 4 bases. Germline assignment: CDR1 KGHSH and CDR2 LQKENI.